The clone carrying this T cell receptor beta chain was picked up a small number of times. Here immunoSEQ multiplex PCR was the method, and the copy in TCRdb shows in-frame clones only, minus some. Here the sample spans about 71,000 clones, 80% to 90% being singletons. This specimen belongs to a study of OX40 agonist ivuxolimab in advanced cancers. V was trimmed by 4 bases and J by 5 bases, leaving 18 bases between them. Germline V CDR1 and CDR2: SGHVS, FNYEAQ. The CDR3 consists of 15 residues. The source was CD4+ or CD8+ T cells sorted from blood, collected in a trial of the OX40 agonist ivuxolimab. The chain links TRBV7-6 to TRBJ2-7; tentative D call: TRBD1 (5 bases). The clonotype comes from an adult with an advanced solid tumor such as melanoma, head and neck, liver or kidney cancer. CDR3 nucleotide sequence: TGTGCCAGCAGCTCCGGCGCAGGGTTATACAACGAGCAGTACTTC. It codes for CASSSGAGLYNEQYF. The whole variable domain, filled in from reference TRBV7-6 and TRBJ2-7, reads GAGVSQSPRYKVTKRGQDVALRCDPISGHVSLYWYRQALGQGPEFLTYFNYEAQQDKSGLPNDRFSAERPEGSISTLTIQRTEQRDSAMYRCASSSGAGLYNEQYFGPGTRLTVT.